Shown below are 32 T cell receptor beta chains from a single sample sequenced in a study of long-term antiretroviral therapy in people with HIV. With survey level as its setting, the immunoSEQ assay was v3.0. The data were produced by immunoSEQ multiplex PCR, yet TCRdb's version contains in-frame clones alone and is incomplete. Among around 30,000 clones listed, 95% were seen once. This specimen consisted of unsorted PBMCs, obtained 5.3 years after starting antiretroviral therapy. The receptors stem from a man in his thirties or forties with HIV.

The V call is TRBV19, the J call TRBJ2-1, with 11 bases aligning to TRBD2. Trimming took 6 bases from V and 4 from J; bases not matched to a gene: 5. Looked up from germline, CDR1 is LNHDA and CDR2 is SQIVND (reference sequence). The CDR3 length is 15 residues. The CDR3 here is CASSTGTSGYNEQFF. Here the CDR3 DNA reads TGTGCCAGTAGCACCGGGACTAGCGGTTACAATGAGCAGTTCTTC.

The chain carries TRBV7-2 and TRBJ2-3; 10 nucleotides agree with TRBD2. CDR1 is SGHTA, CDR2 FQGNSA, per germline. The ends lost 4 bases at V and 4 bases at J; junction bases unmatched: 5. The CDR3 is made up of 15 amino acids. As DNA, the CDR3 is TGTGCCAGCAGCTCGCTAGCGGGAGACCCAGATACGCAGTATTTT. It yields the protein CASSSLAGDPDTQYF.

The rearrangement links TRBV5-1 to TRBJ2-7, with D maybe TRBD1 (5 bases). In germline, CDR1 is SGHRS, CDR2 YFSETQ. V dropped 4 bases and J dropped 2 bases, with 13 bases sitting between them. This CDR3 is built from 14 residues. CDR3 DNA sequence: TGCGCCAGCAGCCCGGACACCAGAACCTACGAGCAGTACTTC. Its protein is CASSPDTRTYEQYF. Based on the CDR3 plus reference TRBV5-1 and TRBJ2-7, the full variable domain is KAGVTQTPRYLIKTRGQQVTLSCSPISGHRSVSWYQQTPGQGLQFLFEYFSETQRNKGNFPGRFSGRQFSNSRSEMNVSTLELGDSALYLCASSPDTRTYEQYFGPGTRLTVT.

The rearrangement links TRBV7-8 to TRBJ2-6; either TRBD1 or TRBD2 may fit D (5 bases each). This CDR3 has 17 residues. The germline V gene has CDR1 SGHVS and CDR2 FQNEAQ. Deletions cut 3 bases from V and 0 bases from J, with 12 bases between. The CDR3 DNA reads TGTGCCAGCAGCTTCGAAGAGGGGAGCTCTGGGGCCAACGTCCTGACTTTC. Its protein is CASSFEEGSSGANVLTF.

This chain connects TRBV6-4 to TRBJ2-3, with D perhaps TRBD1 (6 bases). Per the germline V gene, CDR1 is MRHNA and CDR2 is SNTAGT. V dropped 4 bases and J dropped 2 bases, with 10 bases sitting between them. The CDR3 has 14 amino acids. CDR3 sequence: CASSAAGDTDTQYF. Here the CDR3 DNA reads TGTGCCAGCAGTGCTGCAGGGGACACAGATACGCAGTATTTT.

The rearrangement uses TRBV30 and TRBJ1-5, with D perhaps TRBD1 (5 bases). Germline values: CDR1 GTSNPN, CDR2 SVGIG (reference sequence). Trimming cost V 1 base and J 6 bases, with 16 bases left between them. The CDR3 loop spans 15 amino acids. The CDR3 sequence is CAWSGGQGYSQPQHF. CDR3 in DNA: TGTGCCTGGAGTGGCGGCCAGGGATATAGTCAGCCCCAGCATTTT.

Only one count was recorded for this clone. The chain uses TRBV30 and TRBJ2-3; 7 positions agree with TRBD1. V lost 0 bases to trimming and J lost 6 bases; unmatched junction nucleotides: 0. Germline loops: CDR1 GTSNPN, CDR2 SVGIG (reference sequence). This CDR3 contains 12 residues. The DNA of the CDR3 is TGTGCCTGGAGTGTACAGGGGGATACGCAGTATTTT. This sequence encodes CAWSVQGDTQYF. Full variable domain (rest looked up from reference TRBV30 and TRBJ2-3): SQTIHQWPATLVQPVGSPLSLECTVEGTSNPNLYWYRQAAGRGLQLLFYSVGIGQISSEVPQNLSASRPQDRQFILSSKKLLLSDSGFYLCAWSVQGDTQYFGPGTRLTVL.

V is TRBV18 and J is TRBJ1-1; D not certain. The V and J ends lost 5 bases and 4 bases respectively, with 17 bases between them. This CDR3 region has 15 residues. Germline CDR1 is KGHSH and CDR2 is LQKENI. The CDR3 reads CASSNSRYRSTEAFF. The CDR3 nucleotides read TGTGCCAGCTCAAACAGCAGGTATCGGAGCACTGAAGCTTTCTTT.

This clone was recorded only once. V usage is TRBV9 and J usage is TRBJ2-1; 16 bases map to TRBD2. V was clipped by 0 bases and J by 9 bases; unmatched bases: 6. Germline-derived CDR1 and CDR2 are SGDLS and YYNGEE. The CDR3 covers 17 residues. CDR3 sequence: CASSVDGTSGRAGEQFF. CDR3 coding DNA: TGTGCCAGCAGCGTAGACGGGACTAGCGGGAGGGCGGGTGAGCAGTTCTTC. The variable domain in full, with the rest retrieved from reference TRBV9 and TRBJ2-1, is DSGVTQTPKHLITATGQRVTLRCSPRSGDLSVYWYQQSLDQGLQFLIQYYNGEERAKGNILERFSAQQFPDLHSELNLSSLELGDSALYFCASSVDGTSGRAGEQFFGPGTRLTVL.

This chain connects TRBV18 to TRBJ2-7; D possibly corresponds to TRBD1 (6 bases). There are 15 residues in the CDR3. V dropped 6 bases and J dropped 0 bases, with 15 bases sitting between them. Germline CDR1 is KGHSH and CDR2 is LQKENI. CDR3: CASSQPRDISYEQYF. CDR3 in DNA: TGTGCCAGCTCTCAGCCCCGGGACATCTCCTACGAGCAGTACTTC.

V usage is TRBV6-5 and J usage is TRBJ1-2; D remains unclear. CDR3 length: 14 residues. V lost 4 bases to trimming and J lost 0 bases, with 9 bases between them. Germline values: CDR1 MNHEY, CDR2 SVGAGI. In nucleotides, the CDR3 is TGTGCCAGCAGTTCTCGCACCCCTAACTATGGCTACACCTTC. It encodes CASSSRTPNYGYTF.

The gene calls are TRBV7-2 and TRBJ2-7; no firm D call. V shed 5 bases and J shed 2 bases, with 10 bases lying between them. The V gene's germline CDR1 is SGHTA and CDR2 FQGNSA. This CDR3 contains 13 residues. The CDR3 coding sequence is TGTGCCAGCAGCCCGTCGAGAGCCTACGAGCAGTACTTC. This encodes CASSPSRAYEQYF.

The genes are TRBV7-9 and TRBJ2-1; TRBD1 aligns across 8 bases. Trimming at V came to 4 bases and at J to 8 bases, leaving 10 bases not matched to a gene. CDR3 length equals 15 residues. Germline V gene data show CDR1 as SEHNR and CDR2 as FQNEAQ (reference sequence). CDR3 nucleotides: TGTGCCAGCAGCTCAAACCCGGGACAGGTACATGAGCAGTTCTTC. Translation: CASSSNPGQVHEQFF.

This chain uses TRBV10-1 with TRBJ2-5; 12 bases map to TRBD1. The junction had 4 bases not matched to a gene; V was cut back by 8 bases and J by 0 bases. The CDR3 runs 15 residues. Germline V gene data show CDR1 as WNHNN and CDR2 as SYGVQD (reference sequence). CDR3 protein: CASLRDRGHQETQYF. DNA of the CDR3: TGCGCCAGCCTGAGGGACAGGGGGCACCAAGAGACCCAGTACTTC.

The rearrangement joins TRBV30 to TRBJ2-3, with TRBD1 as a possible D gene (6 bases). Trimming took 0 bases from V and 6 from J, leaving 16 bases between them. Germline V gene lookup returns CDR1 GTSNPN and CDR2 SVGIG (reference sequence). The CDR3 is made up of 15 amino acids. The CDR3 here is CAWSVRGRGRDTQYF. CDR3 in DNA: TGTGCCTGGAGTGTACGAGGCAGGGGCAGGGATACGCAGTATTTT.

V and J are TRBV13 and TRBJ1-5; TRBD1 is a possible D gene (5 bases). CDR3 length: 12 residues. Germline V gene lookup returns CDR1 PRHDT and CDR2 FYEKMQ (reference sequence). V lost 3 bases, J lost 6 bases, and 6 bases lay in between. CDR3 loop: CASSFQGQPQHF. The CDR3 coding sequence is TGTGCCAGCAGCTTTCAGGGTCAGCCCCAGCATTTT.

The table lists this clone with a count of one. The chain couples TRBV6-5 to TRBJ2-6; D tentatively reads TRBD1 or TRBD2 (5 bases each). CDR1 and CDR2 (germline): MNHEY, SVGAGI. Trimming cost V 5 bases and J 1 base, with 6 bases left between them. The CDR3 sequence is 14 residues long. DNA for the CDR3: TGTGCCAGCAGTGGGGGATCTGGGGCCAACGTCCTGACTTTC. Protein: CASSGGSGANVLTF.

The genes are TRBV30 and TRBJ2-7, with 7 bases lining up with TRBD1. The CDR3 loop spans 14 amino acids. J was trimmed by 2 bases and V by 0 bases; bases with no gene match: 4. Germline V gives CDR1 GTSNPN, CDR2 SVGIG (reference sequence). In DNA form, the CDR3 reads TGTGCCTGGAGTGTACTCGGGACAGCCTACGAGCAGTACTTC. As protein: CAWSVLGTAYEQYF. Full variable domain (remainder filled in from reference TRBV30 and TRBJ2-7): SQTIHQWPATLVQPVGSPLSLECTVEGTSNPNLYWYRQAAGRGLQLLFYSVGIGQISSEVPQNLSASRPQDRQFILSSKKLLLSDSGFYLCAWSVLGTAYEQYFGPGTRLTVT.

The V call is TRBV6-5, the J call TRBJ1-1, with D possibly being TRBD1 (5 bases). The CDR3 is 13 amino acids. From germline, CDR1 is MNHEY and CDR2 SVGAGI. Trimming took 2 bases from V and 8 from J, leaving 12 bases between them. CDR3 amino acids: CASSYRGGKEAFF. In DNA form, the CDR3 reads TGTGCCAGCAGTTACCGGGGGGGAAAGGAAGCTTTCTTT.

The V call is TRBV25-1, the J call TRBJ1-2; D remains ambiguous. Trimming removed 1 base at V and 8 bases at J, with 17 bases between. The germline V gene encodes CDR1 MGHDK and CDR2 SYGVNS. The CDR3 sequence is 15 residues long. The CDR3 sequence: CASSESVRPFQGYTF. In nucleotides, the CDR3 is TGTGCCAGCAGTGAATCGGTAAGGCCTTTTCAAGGCTACACCTTC.

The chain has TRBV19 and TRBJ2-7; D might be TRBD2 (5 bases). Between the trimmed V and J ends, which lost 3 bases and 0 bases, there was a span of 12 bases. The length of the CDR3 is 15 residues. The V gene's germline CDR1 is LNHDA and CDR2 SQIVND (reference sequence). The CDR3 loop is CASSMSRDPSYEQYF. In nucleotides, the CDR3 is TGTGCCAGTAGTATGAGTCGGGATCCCTCCTACGAGCAGTACTTC.

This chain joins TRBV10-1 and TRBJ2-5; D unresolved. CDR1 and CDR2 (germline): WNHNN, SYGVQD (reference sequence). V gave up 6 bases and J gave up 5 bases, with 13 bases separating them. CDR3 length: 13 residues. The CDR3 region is CASSDAVGETQYF. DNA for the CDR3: TGCGCCAGCAGCGACGCTGTCGGGGAGACCCAGTACTTC.

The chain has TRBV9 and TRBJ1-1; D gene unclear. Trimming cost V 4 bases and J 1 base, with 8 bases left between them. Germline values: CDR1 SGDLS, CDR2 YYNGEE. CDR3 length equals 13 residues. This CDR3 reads CASSNLENTEAFF. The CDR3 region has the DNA TGTGCCAGCAGCAATCTGGAGAACACTGAAGCTTTCTTT. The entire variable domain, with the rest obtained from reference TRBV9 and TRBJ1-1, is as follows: DSGVTQTPKHLITATGQRVTLRCSPRSGDLSVYWYQQSLDQGLQFLIQYYNGEERAKGNILERFSAQQFPDLHSELNLSSLELGDSALYFCASSNLENTEAFFGQGTRLTVV.

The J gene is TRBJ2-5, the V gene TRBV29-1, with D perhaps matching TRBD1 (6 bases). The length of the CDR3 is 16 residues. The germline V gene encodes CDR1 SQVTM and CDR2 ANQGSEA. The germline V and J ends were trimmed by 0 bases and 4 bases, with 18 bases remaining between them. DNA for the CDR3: TGCAGCGTTGAAGATCTCCAACCCAGGGGCCCAGAGACCCAGTACTTC. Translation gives CSVEDLQPRGPETQYF.

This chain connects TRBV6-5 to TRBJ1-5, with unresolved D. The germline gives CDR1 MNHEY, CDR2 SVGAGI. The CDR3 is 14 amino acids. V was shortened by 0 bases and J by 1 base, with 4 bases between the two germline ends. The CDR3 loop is CASSYSRSNQPQHF. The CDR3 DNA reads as TGTGCCAGCAGTTACTCCAGGAGCAATCAGCCCCAGCATTTT.

The CDR3 region is CASSFDRQGTDTQYF. The CDR3 DNA reads TGTGCCAGCAGCTTTGACAGACAAGGGACAGATACGCAGTATTTT. The chain uses TRBV7-2 and TRBJ2-3, with a weak D call TRBD1 (5 bases). V was shortened by 3 bases and J by 3 bases, with 13 bases between the two germline ends. The CDR3 sequence is 15 residues long. Germline CDR1 is SGHTA and CDR2 is FQGNSA.

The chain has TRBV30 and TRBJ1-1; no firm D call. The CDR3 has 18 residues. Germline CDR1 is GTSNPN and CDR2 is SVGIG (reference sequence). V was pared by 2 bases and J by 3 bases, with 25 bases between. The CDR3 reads CAWSRWGLWSGRDTEAFF. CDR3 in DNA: TGTGCCTGGAGTCGGTGGGGTTTATGGAGCGGGAGGGACACTGAAGCTTTCTTT.

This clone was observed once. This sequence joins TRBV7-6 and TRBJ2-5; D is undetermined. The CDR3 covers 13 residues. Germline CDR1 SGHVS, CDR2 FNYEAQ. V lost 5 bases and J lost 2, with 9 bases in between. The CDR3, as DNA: TGTGCCAGCAGCGGCCCTAGTCAAGAGACCCAGTACTTC. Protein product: CASSGPSQETQYF. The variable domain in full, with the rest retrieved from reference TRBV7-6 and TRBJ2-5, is GAGVSQSPRYKVTKRGQDVALRCDPISGHVSLYWYRQALGQGPEFLTYFNYEAQQDKSGLPNDRFSAERPEGSISTLTIQRTEQRDSAMYRCASSGPSQETQYFGPGTRLLVL.

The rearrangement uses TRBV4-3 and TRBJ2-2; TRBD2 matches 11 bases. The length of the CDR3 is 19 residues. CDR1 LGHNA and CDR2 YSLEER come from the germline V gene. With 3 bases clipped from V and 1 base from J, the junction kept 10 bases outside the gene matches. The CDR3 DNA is TGCGCCAGCAGCCAGGGATGGCTAGCGGGAGGCCGGAACACCGGGGAGCTGTTTTTT. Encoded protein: CASSQGWLAGGRNTGELFF.

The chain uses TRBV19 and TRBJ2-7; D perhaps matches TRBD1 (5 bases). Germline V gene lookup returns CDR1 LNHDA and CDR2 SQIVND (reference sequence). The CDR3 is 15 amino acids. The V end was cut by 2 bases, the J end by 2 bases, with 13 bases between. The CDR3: CASSIYPTGTYEQYF. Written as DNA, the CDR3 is TGTGCCAGTAGTATATACCCCACAGGAACCTACGAGCAGTACTTC.

CDR3 region: CAWSRGGPASYGYTF. The CDR3, as DNA: TGTGCCTGGAGCCGGGGGGGTCCTGCCTCCTATGGCTACACCTTC. V is TRBV30 and J is TRBJ1-2, with D possibly being TRBD1 (5 bases). The V end was cut by 3 bases, the J end by 4 bases, with 18 bases between. CDR1 GTSNPN and CDR2 SVGIG come from the germline V gene (reference sequence). This CDR3 has 15 amino acids.

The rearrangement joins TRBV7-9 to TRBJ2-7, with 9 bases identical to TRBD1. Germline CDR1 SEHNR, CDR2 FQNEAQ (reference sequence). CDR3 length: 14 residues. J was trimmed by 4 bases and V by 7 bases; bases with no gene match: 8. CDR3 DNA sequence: TGTGCCAGCACCCCGGGACAGGGAGGTTACGAGCAGTACTTC. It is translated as CASTPGQGGYEQYF.